The 14 T cell receptor beta chains presented below share a single source sample, sequenced in a study of T cell responses to AZD1222 COVID-19 vaccine. TCRdb keeps only in-frame clones here, not all; method: immunoSEQ multiplex PCR. The sample contains fewer than 120,000 clones, 85% to 95% of which appear only once. Specimen: peripheral blood, collected on day 0 of AZD1222 vaccination. The receptors come from an adult in good health.

V is TRBV14 and J is TRBJ2-4; tentative D call: TRBD2 (7 bases). Germline CDR1 and CDR2: SGHDN and FVKESK. The CDR3 totals 15 residues. Between the trimmed V and J ends, which lost 3 bases and 7 bases, there was a span of 16 bases. CDR3 bases: TGTGCCAGCAGCCAGGGGGGAGGGGGAAAGAACATTCAGTACTTC. Translated: CASSQGGGGKNIQYF.

The rearrangement joins TRBV20-1 to TRBJ1-3; D is possibly TRBD1 (5 bases). This CDR3 comprises 11 residues. Trimming cost V 7 bases and J 2 bases, with 6 bases left between them. Germline assignment: CDR1 DFQATT and CDR2 SNEGSKA (reference sequence). The CDR3 DNA sequence: TGCAGTGGACAGACTGGAAACACCATATATTTT. This gives the protein CSGQTGNTIYF.

The V gene is TRBV2, the J gene TRBJ2-2; D possibly uses TRBD1 or TRBD2 (7 bases each). The CDR3 is 16 amino acids. V was shortened by 7 bases and J by 4 bases, with 19 bases between the two germline ends. Germline values: CDR1 SNHLY, CDR2 FYNNEI. The DNA for the CDR3 is TGTGCCAGCACCGAAAGGGAGGGGGCGAGCACCGGGGAGCTGTTTTTT. Amino acids: CASTEREGASTGELFF.

The chain couples TRBV7-2 to TRBJ2-3, with a tentative D call TRBD1 (6 bases). CDR1 and CDR2 from the germline V gene are SGHTA and FQGNSA. The CDR3 length is 13 residues. The V gene lost 6 bases and the J gene lost 4 bases, with 11 bases spanning the gap. This chain's CDR3 is CASRAGVPDTQYF. The CDR3 nucleotides read TGTGCCAGCAGGGCAGGGGTTCCAGATACGCAGTATTTT.

The chain employs TRBV6-1 and TRBJ1-2; TRBD1 is a possible D gene (5 bases). Germline lookup yields CDR1 MNHNS and CDR2 SASEGT. V lost 1 base and J 8 bases, leaving 11 bases between the germline ends. The CDR3 runs 13 residues. CDR3 residues: CASSEGDRLGYTF. The CDR3 DNA is TGTGCCAGCAGTGAAGGGGACCGCCTCGGCTACACCTTC.

The gene calls are TRBV2 and TRBJ1-5; maybe TRBD1 (6 bases). The CDR3 has 15 amino acids. Per germline, CDR1 SNHLY and CDR2 FYNNEI. V shed 5 bases and J shed 0 bases, with 11 bases lying between them. CDR3 region: CASSPQGNSNQPQHF. As DNA, the CDR3 is TGTGCCAGCAGTCCACAGGGCAATAGCAATCAGCCCCAGCATTTT.

This sequence joins TRBV7-7 and TRBJ2-2; the match to TRBD1 covers 8 bases. V trimming: 4 bases; J trimming: 5 bases; junction bases outside the gene matches: 15. Germline V lookup: CDR1 SSHAT, CDR2 FNYEAQ (reference sequence). This CDR3 has 18 residues. Here the CDR3 reads CASSSEDRGSRITGELFF. DNA of the CDR3: TGTGCCAGCAGCTCGGAAGACAGGGGATCACGAATAACCGGGGAGCTGTTTTTT.

The chain has TRBV3-1 (or the pseudogene TRBV3-2) and TRBJ2-5; TRBD1 agrees at 9 bases. J gave up 5 bases and V 1 base, and 14 bases lay outside the gene matches. Germline CDR1 LGHDT, CDR2 YNNKEL (reference sequence). CDR3 size: 18 residues. The CDR3 is CASSQALLGTGRRETQYF. CDR3 nucleotide sequence: TGTGCCAGCAGCCAAGCCCTCCTCGGGACAGGGCGGCGGGAGACCCAGTACTTC.

V is TRBV6-1 and J is TRBJ1-5, with unresolved D. This CDR3 has 11 residues. Trimming shortened V by 3 bases and J by 7 bases, and 4 bases separated the two germline ends. Germline CDR1 and CDR2: MNHNS and SASEGT. The chain's CDR3 is CASSESQPQHF. CDR3 nucleotide sequence: TGTGCCAGCAGTGAGTCCCAGCCCCAGCATTTT.

This chain uses TRBV5-5 with TRBJ2-7, with TRBD2 as a possible D gene (7 bases). Trimming left V 0 bases short and J 5 bases short, with 12 bases between. The CDR3 totals 14 residues. Germline CDR1 SGHKS, CDR2 YYEKEE (reference sequence). CDR3 bases: TGTGCCAGCAGCTTGGCTGGGGGGGCCCACGAGCAGTACTTC. Its translation is CASSLAGGAHEQYF.

This sequence joins TRBV9 and TRBJ2-5; TRBD2 might be the D (5 bases). The CDR3 totals 14 residues. Trimming removed 4 bases at V and 5 bases at J, with 15 bases between. Germline V CDR1 and CDR2: SGDLS, YYNGEE. This CDR3 is CASSPMVEVETQYF. The CDR3 nucleotides are TGTGCCAGCAGCCCCATGGTGGAGGTTGAGACCCAGTACTTC.

The chain links TRBV3-1 (or the pseudogene TRBV3-2) to TRBJ2-1; 9 bases fit TRBD2. Germline V gives CDR1 LGHDT, CDR2 YNNKEL (reference sequence). This CDR3 comprises 16 residues. Trimming removed 4 bases from V and 8 bases from J; junction bases left unmatched: 12. The CDR3 sequence: CASSPPGTSPTDEQFF. The CDR3 DNA is TGTGCCAGCAGCCCGCCGGGGACTAGCCCCACCGATGAGCAGTTCTTC.

This clone was observed once. This chain connects TRBV9 to TRBJ1-2; D might be TRBD1 (6 bases). V lost 1 base and J 1 base, leaving 17 bases between the germline ends. Looked up from germline, CDR1 is SGDLS and CDR2 is YYNGEE. There are 17 residues in the CDR3. For the CDR3, the DNA is TGTGCCAGCAGCGTACTGGCAGGGGTGTCTGGTAACTATGGCTACACCTTC. It encodes CASSVLAGVSGNYGYTF.

This rearrangement joins TRBV21-1 to TRBJ1-1; the listed D gene, TRBD1, was not tested against the DNA. TRBV21-1 is classified as a pseudogene. The CDR3 is made up of 18 amino acids. The CDR3 loop reads CASSPPAGQGKESAEAFF. The CDR3 DNA reads as TGTGCCAGCAGTCCCCCAGCAGGACAGGGGAAGGAGAGCGCTGAAGCTTTCTTT.